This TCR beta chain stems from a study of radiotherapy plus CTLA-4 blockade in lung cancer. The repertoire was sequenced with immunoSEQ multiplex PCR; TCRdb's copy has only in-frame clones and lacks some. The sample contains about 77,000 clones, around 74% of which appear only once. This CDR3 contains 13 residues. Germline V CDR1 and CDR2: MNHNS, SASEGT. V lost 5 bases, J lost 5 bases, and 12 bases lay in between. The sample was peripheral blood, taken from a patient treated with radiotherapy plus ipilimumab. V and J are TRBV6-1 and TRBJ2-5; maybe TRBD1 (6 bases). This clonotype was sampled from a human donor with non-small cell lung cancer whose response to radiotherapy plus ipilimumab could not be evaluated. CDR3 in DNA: TGTGCCAGCAGTACCCAGGGGCGGGAGACCCAGTACTTC. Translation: CASSTQGRETQYF.